The 20 T cell receptor beta chains presented below share a single source sample, sequenced in a study of lung T cells in sarcoidosis with Löfgren's syndrome. TCRdb reprocessed the reads via MiXCR and lists one record per CDR3 protein. This sample has 4,000 or so distinct CDR3 sequences, with 20% to 25% found just once. Sequencing was carried out using CD4+ T cells from bronchoalveolar lavage. Receptor source: a human donor with sarcoidosis (Löfgren's syndrome or another form), or a control subject (not recorded which).

At least ten counts were recorded for this clonotype. Written as DNA, the CDR3 is TGCAGCGTTTCCTCTGGGGCCAACGTCCTGACTTTC. It specifies CSVSSGANVLTF. The rearrangement uses TRBV29-1 and TRBJ2-6; D unclear. CDR1 and CDR2 from the germline V gene are SQVTM and ANQGSEA. The CDR3 has 12 amino acids. V lost 5 bases and J lost 0, with 2 bases in between.

This clonotype is labeled as medium-sized. The V and J genes are TRBV7-2 and TRBJ2-7, with D possibly TRBD2 on 5 matching bases. Looked up from germline, CDR1 is SGHTA and CDR2 is FQGNSA. This CDR3 comprises 17 residues. V lost 5 bases, J lost 1 base, and 21 bases lay in between. CDR3 DNA: TGTGCCAGCAGCCCGAATGGAGGCCCTACACTTTCCTACGAGCAGTACTTC. Translated: CASSPNGGPTLSYEQYF.

This clonotype was recorded many times. This sequence joins TRBV5-4 and TRBJ2-3, with 9 bases matching TRBD2. The CDR3 covers 17 residues. The junction had 6 bases not matched to a gene; V was cut back by 0 bases and J by 1 base. Germline CDR1 SGHNT, CDR2 YYREEE (reference sequence). The CDR3 nucleotides read TGTGCCAGCAGCTTGGGTCCGCGGGGGGGCCGCACAGATACGCAGTATTTT. Protein: CASSLGPRGGRTDTQYF.

This clonotype is classed as medium-sized. The genes are TRBV7-2 and TRBJ1-1; TRBD1 matches at 7 bases. The CDR3 has 13 residues. Trimming took 2 bases from V and 5 from J; bases not matched to a gene: 2. Germline V CDR1 and CDR2: SGHTA, FQGNSA. In DNA, the CDR3 is TGTGCCAGCAGCTTAACAGGGGAGACTGAAGCTTTCTTT. Protein: CASSLTGETEAFF.

This clonotype has ten or more counts. V usage is TRBV3-1 and J usage is TRBJ2-3, with 9 bases matching TRBD1. The CDR3 runs to 18 residues. Germline CDR1 is LGHDT and CDR2 is YNNKEL (reference sequence). V was clipped by 1 base and J by 5 bases; unmatched bases: 13. The CDR3 here is CASSQVMGQGQRRDTQYF. In DNA, the CDR3 is TGTGCCAGCAGCCAAGTAATGGGACAGGGACAGAGGCGAGATACGCAGTATTTT.

By frequency in the sample, this clonotype is medium-sized. The V gene is TRBV28, the J gene TRBJ2-7; D is perhaps TRBD1 (5 bases). CDR3 size: 12 residues. Germline CDR1 is MDHEN and CDR2 is SYDVKM. Trimming removed 1 base from V and 6 bases from J, with 7 bases in between. The CDR3 sequence: CASSLSQGEQYV. The CDR3 DNA reads TGTGCCAGCAGTTTATCCCAGGGCGAGCAGTACGTC.

This clonotype occurred many times. Germline and junction disagree at one end, which may indicate a read error. The chain uses TRBV20-1 and TRBJ2-3; TRBD2 aligns across 10 bases. Germline CDR1 DFQATT, CDR2 SNEGSKA (reference sequence). The CDR3 covers 14 residues. The CDR3: CSGRGLAGDNTQYF. In nucleotides, the CDR3 is TGCAGTGGTAGAGGGCTAGCGGGGGATAATACGCAGTATTTT.

Remarks on this clonotype: This may arise from a read error, as a much more abundant clone is one base away. The CDR3 region has the DNA TGTGCCAGCAGCCCCTCTGAGACCCAGTACTTC. This gives the protein CASSPSETQYF. The rearrangement links TRBV7-9 to TRBJ2-5; D is undetermined. The germline V gene has CDR1 SEHNR and CDR2 FQNEAQ (reference sequence). This CDR3 is built from 11 residues. V lost 5 bases and J lost 5, with 6 bases in between.

As regards this clonotype: A much more abundant neighbour one base away suggests this may be a read error. Since the CDR3 does not end with the conserved phenylalanine or tryptophan, this likely comes from a read error. This chain joins TRBV7-2 and TRBJ2-7, with TRBD2 matching over 7 bases. Germline CDR1 SGHTA, CDR2 FQGNSA. Trimming at V came to 2 bases and at J to 0 bases, leaving 7 bases not matched to a gene. This CDR3 contains 16 residues. CDR3 DNA: TGTGCCAGCAGCTTAATGGGGCGGGGGAGCTCCTACGAGCAGTACATC. Residues: CASSLMGRGSSYEQYI.

About this clonotype: A read error may produce the germline difference seen at one junction end. The genes are TRBV28 and TRBJ2-5; 9 bases align to TRBD1. This CDR3 spans 14 amino acids. Germline V gene data show CDR1 as MDHEN and CDR2 as SYDVKM. The CDR3 nucleotides read TGCGCCAGCAGTCCGCGGACAGGGGAAGGGACCCAGTACTTC. The encoded protein is CASSPRTGEGTQYF.

This clonotype is medium-sized. The chain carries TRBV4-1 and TRBJ1-4; a possible D gene is TRBD1 (5 bases). The germline gives CDR1 MGHRA, CDR2 YSYEKL. Trimming removed 5 bases from V and 8 bases from J, with 15 bases in between. This CDR3 is built from 14 residues. CDR3 nucleotide sequence: TGCGCCAGCAGCTCCCGGGACCCCGGGGAAAAACTGTTTTTT. Encoded protein: CASSSRDPGEKLFF.

By share of the sample, this clonotype is medium-sized. J is TRBJ1-4 and V is TRBV27; D is possibly TRBD1 (6 bases). V was clipped by 6 bases and J by 7 bases, with 15 bases between them. The CDR3 is 14 residues long. Germline CDR1 and CDR2: MNHEY and SMNVEV (reference sequence). The CDR3 DNA reads as TGTGCCAGCAGCCTTCGCCCCAGGGGTGAAAAACTGTTTTTT. Translation: CASSLRPRGEKLFF.

The sample holds many counts of this clonotype. V gene TRBV6-6 combines with J gene TRBJ2-7; 9 bases fit TRBD1. CDR1 is MNHNY and CDR2 is SVGAGI in the germline V gene (reference sequence). The CDR3 runs to 16 residues. The ends lost 2 bases at V and 3 bases at J; junction bases unmatched: 8. The CDR3 bases are TGTGCCAGCAGTTACGGAACCGGGACAGGGAACTACGAGCAGTACTTC. The encoded protein is CASSYGTGTGNYEQYF.

This clonotype counts as medium-sized (0.01 to 0.1%). The rearrangement joins TRBV7-2 to TRBJ2-3; D may be TRBD1 (6 bases). Germline V gene lookup returns CDR1 SGHTA and CDR2 FQGNSA. V lost 5 bases, J lost 0 bases, and 9 bases lay in between. The CDR3 length is 14 residues. CDR3 in amino acids: CASSRDISTDTQYF. As DNA, the CDR3 is TGTGCCAGCAGCCGGGACATTAGCACAGATACGCAGTATTTT.

Note on this clonotype: Because it lacks the conserved phenylalanine or tryptophan at the end, this CDR3 is likely a read error. The V and J genes are TRBV20-1 and TRBJ2-6; D is unresolved. There are 15 residues in the CDR3. Germline V gene data show CDR1 as DFQATT and CDR2 as SNEGSKA (reference sequence). This CDR3 reads CSALDAARGANVLTL. The CDR3 DNA sequence: TGCAGCGCTTTAGATGCGGCACGAGGGGCCAACGTCCTGACTCTC.

This clonotype is classed as large. The V call is TRBV29-1, the J call TRBJ2-1, with D possibly being TRBD1 (6 bases). The CDR3 is 12 residues long. The V gene lost 6 bases and the J gene lost 2 bases, with 8 bases spanning the gap. Germline-derived CDR1 and CDR2 are SQVTM and ANQGSEA. Written as DNA, the CDR3 is TGCAGCGTCGGACAGACCTACAATGAGCAGTTCTTC. It specifies CSVGQTYNEQFF.

This clonotype was detected many times. This chain links TRBV18 with TRBJ1-1, with 7 bases fitting TRBD1. Germline CDR1 KGHSH, CDR2 LQKENI. Trimming removed 3 bases from V and 3 bases from J; junction bases left unmatched: 4. CDR3 length: 14 amino acids. CDR3 sequence (DNA): TGTGCCAGCTCACCCCTAGACAGGGACACTGAAGCTTTCTTT. It specifies CASSPLDRDTEAFF.

This clonotype is classed as medium-sized. The J gene is TRBJ2-5, the V gene TRBV5-1, with D maybe TRBD2 (5 bases). The germline V and J ends were trimmed by 2 bases and 2 bases, with 10 bases remaining between them. CDR1 is SGHRS and CDR2 is YFSETQ in the germline V gene. CDR3 length: 14 residues. CDR3 residues: CASSLGGTQETQYF. DNA of the CDR3: TGCGCCAGCAGCTTAGGAGGAACGCAAGAGACCCAGTACTTC.

Regarding this clonotype: A read error may be the cause here, since a much bigger clone is one base away. This likely comes from a read error, as the CDR3 has no conserved phenylalanine or tryptophan at its end. This chain uses TRBV3-1 with TRBJ2-5; TRBD2 agrees at 11 bases. Germline V gene lookup returns CDR1 LGHDT and CDR2 YNNKEL (reference sequence). The CDR3 is made up of 15 amino acids. With V trimmed by 1 base and J by 5 bases, 3 bases remained unmatched. The DNA for the CDR3 is TGTGCCAGCAGCCAAGTACTAGCGGGGGCGGAGACCCAGTACTCC. This gives the protein CASSQVLAGAETQYS.

This clonotype qualifies as medium-sized. The V gene is TRBV6-1, the J gene TRBJ2-1; the match to TRBD1 covers 8 bases. Germline V CDR1 and CDR2: MNHNS, SASEGT. V gave up 7 bases and J gave up 7 bases; unmatched junction bases: 12. The CDR3 sequence is 15 residues long. CDR3 sequence reads: CASKLGQGFLNEQFF. In nucleotides, the CDR3 is TGTGCCAGCAAACTCGGACAGGGATTTCTAAATGAGCAGTTCTTC.